These 27 T cell receptor beta chains came from one sample sequenced in a study of T cell responses to AZD1222 COVID-19 vaccine (dated by TCRdb to about 2021). The time point label corresponds to: baseline before first vaccination. The library was generated by the immunoSEQ multiplex PCR assay. Here the immuneACCESS table is served through TCRdb, limited to in-frame sequences with V and J called. Missing clones are a known gap in these copies; in checked studies unresolved V genes cover under half, and the rest lacks a known reason. This sample is represented by about 110,000 clones; 87% of them were singletons. The biggest ten clones account for roughly 1.2% of the sample. The material sequenced was peripheral blood, taken on day 0 of AZD1222 vaccination. Receptors were obtained from an adult in good health.

This chain connects TRBV4-2 to TRBJ2-5, with D perhaps assigned TRBD1 or TRBD2 (7 bases each). Germline lookup yields CDR1 LGHNA and CDR2 YNFKEQ. The ends were cut back, 0 bases at V and 5 bases at J, with 13 bases in the middle. The CDR3 length is 15 residues. CDR3 region: CASSQDGRGRETQYF. The CDR3 coding sequence is TGTGCCAGCAGCCAAGATGGGAGGGGGCGGGAGACCCAGTACTTC.

This clone appeared a single time. V and J are TRBV29-1 and TRBJ1-2; the match to TRBD1 covers 9 bases. The trim removed 4 bases at V and 2 bases at J, leaving 5 bases unmatched. The CDR3 runs 14 residues. CDR1 is SQVTM, CDR2 ANQGSEA, per germline. DNA for the CDR3: TGCAGCGTTGGGGGGACAGGGCTAAACTATGGCTACACCTTC. This codes for CSVGGTGLNYGYTF.

This chain connects TRBV6-4 to TRBJ2-2; maybe TRBD1 (6 bases). V dropped 0 bases and J dropped 6 bases, with 17 bases sitting between them. The CDR3 consists of 17 residues. CDR1 is MRHNA and CDR2 is SNTAGT in the germline V gene. CDR3 in DNA: TGTGCCAGCAGTGACTCAGGGGGACCGCTGGGGGCCGGGGAGCTGTTTTTT. Amino acid sequence: CASSDSGGPLGAGELFF.

The CDR3 sequence: CASSWRQGGTDTQYF. As DNA, the CDR3 is TGTGCCAGCAGCTGGAGGCAGGGGGGCACAGATACGCAGTATTTT. The chain couples TRBV5-8 to TRBJ2-3; 7 bases map to TRBD1. The V segment lost 3 bases and the J segment 1 base; nucleotides outside the gene matches: 5. CDR3 length: 15 residues. CDR1 SGHTS and CDR2 YDEGEE come from the germline V gene. The full variable domain, its missing parts supplied by reference TRBV5-8 and TRBJ2-3, is EAGVTQSPTHLIKTRGQQATLRCSPISGHTSVYWYQQALGLGLQFLLWYDEGEERNRGNFPPRFSGRQFPNYSSELNVNALELEDSALYLCASSWRQGGTDTQYFGPGTRLTVL.

This clone was counted a few times. The J gene is TRBJ2-2, the V gene TRBV19; D is undetermined. Between the trimmed V and J ends, which lost 6 bases and 0 bases, there was a span of 14 bases. CDR1 and CDR2 from the germline V gene are LNHDA and SQIVND (reference sequence). This CDR3 is 16 amino acids long. CDR3 sequence (DNA): TGTGCCAGTAGCCCCAGTCCCAGAACGAACACCGGGGAGCTGTTTTTT. Its protein is CASSPSPRTNTGELFF. Complete variable domain (other parts from reference TRBV19 and TRBJ2-2): DGGITQSPKYLFRKEGQNVTLSCEQNLNHDAMYWYRQDPGQGLRLIYYSQIVNDFQKGDIAEGYSVSREKKESFPLTVTSAQKNPTAFYLCASSPSPRTNTGELFFGEGSRLTVL.

V usage is TRBV6-6 and J usage is TRBJ2-4; 10 positions agree with TRBD1. The CDR3 covers 14 residues. The V gene end was trimmed by 6 bases and the J gene end by 8 bases; junction bases not matched to a gene: 7. Per the germline V gene, CDR1 is MNHNY and CDR2 is SVGAGI (reference sequence). CDR3 DNA: TGTGCCAGCAGAGACCGGGACAGGGGATACATTCAGTACTTC. Translating gives CASRDRDRGYIQYF.

This clone was seen only a few times. V is TRBV7-9 and J is TRBJ1-2; TRBD1 is a possible D gene (6 bases). Trimming stripped 3 bases from V and 3 bases from J, with 11 bases between. Per germline, CDR1 SEHNR and CDR2 FQNEAQ (reference sequence). The length of the CDR3 is 14 residues. CDR3: CASSFDGGHYGYTF. The CDR3, as DNA: TGTGCCAGCAGCTTCGACGGGGGCCACTATGGCTACACCTTC.

The V and J genes are TRBV19 and TRBJ2-1, with D hard to call. This CDR3 comprises 14 residues. CDR1 LNHDA and CDR2 SQIVND come from the germline V gene (reference sequence). With 7 bases removed from V and 6 bases from J, the gap between germline ends came to 16 bases. CDR3 protein: CASTNMGMGNEQFF. DNA for the CDR3: TGTGCCAGTACCAATATGGGCATGGGCAATGAGCAGTTCTTC.

The genes are TRBV5-4 and TRBJ1-2, with D hard to call. V lost 4 bases and J 4 bases, leaving 8 bases between the germline ends. Germline CDR1 SGHNT, CDR2 YYREEE (reference sequence). There are 12 residues in the CDR3. The DNA for the CDR3 is TGTGCCAGCAGCCACCCAACCTATGGCTACACCTTC. Translation gives CASSHPTYGYTF.

There are a few counts of this clone. The chain couples TRBV2 to TRBJ2-7, with D perhaps TRBD2 (6 bases). The CDR3 is 14 residues long. Germline V gene lookup returns CDR1 SNHLY and CDR2 FYNNEI. Trimming pared 8 bases from V and 3 bases from J, leaving 17 bases between. CDR3 residues: CASSPRGYNYEQYF. For the CDR3, the DNA is TGTGCCAGCTCGCCCCGGGGGTACAACTACGAGCAGTACTTC. The entire variable domain, with the rest obtained from reference TRBV2 and TRBJ2-7, is as follows: EPEVTQTPSHQVTQMGQEVILRCVPISNHLYFYWYRQILGQKVEFLVSFYNNEISEKSEIFDDQFSVERPDGSNFTLKIRSTKLEDSAMYFCASSPRGYNYEQYFGPGTRLTVT.

The chain uses TRBV4-1 and TRBJ2-2; D is unresolved. The CDR3 extends over 13 amino acids. Deletions cut 1 base from V and 9 bases from J, with 9 bases between. Germline lookup yields CDR1 MGHRA and CDR2 YSYEKL. The CDR3 spells CASSQGLPRELFF. DNA of the CDR3: TGCGCCAGCAGCCAAGGGCTCCCCCGGGAGCTGTTTTTT.

This chain links TRBV10-3 with TRBJ2-1, with TRBD2 matching 15 bases. CDR3 length equals 17 residues. The ends lost 6 bases at V and 8 bases at J; junction bases unmatched: 11. Germline CDR1 ENHRY, CDR2 SYGVKD. Here the CDR3 reads CAIREPGLAGGGDEQFF. The CDR3 DNA sequence: TGTGCCATCAGGGAGCCGGGACTAGCGGGGGGCGGGGATGAGCAGTTCTTC.

The V and J genes are TRBV19 and TRBJ1-1; D might be TRBD1 (5 bases). CDR3 length: 11 residues. The V gene's germline CDR1 is LNHDA and CDR2 SQIVND (reference sequence). V lost 10 bases to trimming and J lost 5 bases, with 11 bases between them. CDR3 in amino acids: CATGWGTEAFF. The DNA of the CDR3 is TGTGCCACCGGATGGGGGACTGAAGCTTTCTTT.

This chain joins TRBV5-5 and TRBJ1-5, with unresolved D. Between the trimmed V and J ends, which lost 4 bases and 7 bases, there was a span of 15 bases. Germline CDR1 SGHKS, CDR2 YYEKEE (reference sequence). The CDR3 consists of 14 residues. The CDR3 DNA sequence: TGTGCCAGCAGCGGGGTAAATACCGGGCAGCCCCAGCATTTT. This translates into CASSGVNTGQPQHF.

This chain connects TRBV5-7 to TRBJ1-2; TRBD1 might be the D (5 bases). TRBV5-7 carries the ORF label, with uncertain function. The CDR3 loop spans 14 amino acids. V lost 5 bases, J lost 6 bases, and 17 bases lay in between. The CDR3 DNA reads as TGTGCCAGCAGTTTTACCGACAGCTCAAATGGCTACACCTTC. Protein: CASSFTDSSNGYTF.

The chain is built from TRBV19 and TRBJ2-7; the match to TRBD1 covers 7 bases. Trimming removed 1 base from V and 5 bases from J; junction bases left unmatched: 8. CDR3 length: 15 amino acids. Germline lookup yields CDR1 LNHDA and CDR2 SQIVND (reference sequence). In DNA form, the CDR3 reads TGTGCCAGTAGTATAGTTAACAGGGGTGTCAACGAGCAGTACTTC. It codes for CASSIVNRGVNEQYF.

This clone was counted a single time. The rearrangement joins TRBV20-1 to TRBJ2-3; no clear D gene. This CDR3 comprises 10 residues. Germline V gives CDR1 DFQATT, CDR2 SNEGSKA (reference sequence). The ends were cut back, 6 bases at V and 0 bases at J, with 1 base in the middle. The CDR3 DNA is TGCAGTGCGAGCACAGATACGCAGTATTTT. Translated: CSASTDTQYF.

The CDR3 DNA reads as TGTGCCAGCAGCCGGGACACTGCGAACACCGGGGAGCTGTTTTTT. Translating gives CASSRDTANTGELFF. This chain uses TRBV7-7 with TRBJ2-2, with D possibly being TRBD1 (6 bases). This CDR3 has 15 amino acids. CDR1 and CDR2 from the germline V gene are SSHAT and FNYEAQ (reference sequence). V was cut by 5 bases and J by 0 bases, with 10 bases left in between.

The chain uses TRBV6-5 and TRBJ1-5; 7 positions agree with TRBD1. The V and J ends lost 8 bases and 4 bases, in that order; junction bases with no gene match: 5. CDR3 length: 13 residues. Germline V gene sequence: CDR1 MNHEY, CDR2 SVGAGI. The CDR3 bases are TGTGCCAGCGGGACAGACCTTAATCAGCCCCAGCATTTT. The encoded protein is CASGTDLNQPQHF.

On this clone: The sample has other DNA sequences that encode this CDR3 too. The CDR3 is CASSQGGAGANVLTF. CDR3 coding DNA: TGTGCCAGCAGCCAAGGCGGGGCAGGGGCCAACGTCCTGACTTTC. The rearrangement uses TRBV3-1 (or the pseudogene TRBV3-2) and TRBJ2-6; a possible D gene is TRBD2 (6 bases). Germline V CDR1 and CDR2: LGHDT, YNNKEL (reference sequence). The V gene lost 1 base and the J gene lost 4 bases, with 8 bases spanning the gap. This CDR3 region has 15 residues.

This chain's CDR3 is CASSTRTVSDTQYF. In nucleotides, the CDR3 is TGCGCCAGCAGCACGCGGACTGTGTCAGATACGCAGTATTTT. The rearrangement uses TRBV5-1 and TRBJ2-3; perhaps TRBD2 as D (5 bases). The CDR3 loop spans 14 amino acids. V was cut by 4 bases and J by 4 bases, with 13 bases left in between. Germline loops: CDR1 SGHRS, CDR2 YFSETQ.

The CDR3 spells CASSFGFNEKLFF. The CDR3, as DNA: TGTGCCAGCAGCTTCGGGTTTAATGAAAAACTGTTTTTT. This rearrangement joins TRBV11-2 to TRBJ1-4; D remains unclear. The CDR3 length is 13 residues. Trimming removed 3 bases from V and 4 bases from J, with 6 bases in between. Germline CDR1 is SGHAT and CDR2 is FQNNGV.

The V call is TRBV7-9, the J call TRBJ2-3; D unresolved. The CDR3 length is 15 residues. With 5 bases removed from V and 5 bases from J, the gap between germline ends came to 17 bases. CDR1 is SEHNR, CDR2 FQNEAQ, per germline (reference sequence). CDR3 in DNA: TGTGCCAGCAGCGTCCCTCGGAGTTCCGGAGATACGCAGTATTTT. Translating gives CASSVPRSSGDTQYF.

The chain joins TRBV2 to TRBJ1-1, with 8 bases identical to TRBD1. Germline V lookup: CDR1 SNHLY, CDR2 FYNNEI. The CDR3 loop spans 13 amino acids. Germline trimming cut 7 bases from V and 5 bases from J; bases unmatched to any gene: 6. CDR3 loop: CASNPDRATEAFF. DNA for the CDR3: TGTGCCAGCAACCCGGACAGGGCTACTGAAGCTTTCTTT.

The chain uses TRBV19 and TRBJ2-2; D ambiguous. Deletions cut 1 base from V and 0 bases from J, with 12 bases between. The CDR3 loop spans 17 amino acids. Germline assignment: CDR1 LNHDA and CDR2 SQIVND (reference sequence). CDR3: CASSIGLLAANTGELFF. The CDR3 region has the DNA TGTGCCAGTAGTATAGGCCTACTGGCGGCGAACACCGGGGAGCTGTTTTTT.

The rearrangement uses TRBV3-1 (or the pseudogene TRBV3-2) and TRBJ1-2; D possibly corresponds to TRBD1 (6 bases). Germline V CDR1 and CDR2: LGHDT, YNNKEL (reference sequence). The CDR3 totals 13 residues. Trimming cost V 5 bases and J 2 bases, with 9 bases left between them. This CDR3 is CASSLQGNYGYTF. DNA for the CDR3: TGTGCCAGCAGCTTACAGGGAAACTATGGCTACACCTTC.

With respect to this clone: This same CDR3 is encoded by further DNA sequences in the sample. This sequence joins TRBV10-3 and TRBJ2-7; a weak D match, TRBD1 (6 bases). The germline CDR1 and CDR2 sequences are ENHRY and SYGVKD. The CDR3 length is 16 residues. Trimming left V 6 bases short and J 0 bases short, with 18 bases between. The chain's CDR3 is CAISRRGRSSSYEQYF. The CDR3 nucleotides read TGTGCCATCAGCCGCAGGGGCCGCTCCAGCTCCTACGAGCAGTACTTC.